One and the same sample provided the 29 T cell receptor beta chains below, sequenced in a study of blood T cell repertoires in COVID-19. The table came from immunoSEQ multiplex PCR; TCRdb's copy has only in-frame clones and leaves some out. The sample contains approximately 81,000 clones, 82% of which appear only once. Sequences were obtained from peripheral blood. The receptor source for this set is a human donor in a cohort sampled during active COVID-19.

The genes are TRBV5-1 and TRBJ2-5, with TRBD2 matching over 9 bases. The germline V gene has CDR1 SGHRS and CDR2 YFSETQ. V shed 0 bases and J 1 base; nucleotides not matched to a gene: 1. The CDR3 totals 15 residues. CDR3 sequence: CASSLGLAVQETQYF. As DNA, the CDR3 is TGCGCCAGCAGCTTGGGACTAGCGGTCCAAGAGACCCAGTACTTC.

The chain joins TRBV11-2 to TRBJ1-2; D uncertain. The CDR3 length is 16 residues. CDR1 SGHAT and CDR2 FQNNGV come from the germline V gene. Trimming pared 2 bases from V and 8 bases from J, leaving 21 bases between. The CDR3 region has the DNA TGTGCCAGCAGCTTAAGCGATACCGCGCCTATAGAAGGCTACACCTTC. This translates into CASSLSDTAPIEGYTF. Variable domain in full (rest from reference TRBV11-2 and TRBJ1-2): EAGVAQSPRYKIIEKRQSVAFWCNPISGHATLYWYQQILGQGPKLLIQFQNNGVVDDSQLPKDRFSAERLKGVDSTLKIQPAKLEDSAVYLCASSLSDTAPIEGYTFGSGTRLTVV.

There are a few counts of this clone. The chain is built from TRBV2 and TRBJ1-5; 8 bases line up with TRBD1. V dropped 6 bases and J dropped 5; count of bases not matched to a gene: 0. Germline V CDR1 and CDR2: SNHLY, FYNNEI. This CDR3 has 12 residues. CDR3 bases: TGTGCCAGCAGACAGGGGGATCAGCCCCAGCATTTT. It yields the protein CASRQGDQPQHF.

The chain employs TRBV7-9 and TRBJ1-1; TRBD1 aligns across 7 bases. Germline trimming cut 4 bases from V and 6 bases from J; bases unmatched to any gene: 5. CDR1 is SEHNR, CDR2 FQNEAQ, per germline (reference sequence). The CDR3 spans 13 residues. The CDR3 region has the DNA TGTGCCAGCAGCTCCTACAGGGGACCTGAAGCTTTCTTT. It codes for CASSSYRGPEAFF. Full variable domain (missing parts from reference TRBV7-9 and TRBJ1-1): DTGVSQNPRHKITKRGQNVTFRCDPISEHNRLYWYRQTLGQGPEFLTYFQNEAQLEKSRLLSDRFSAERPKGSFSTLEIQRTEQGDSAMYLCASSSYRGPEAFFGQGTRLTVV.

V is TRBV7-9 and J is TRBJ1-1; D gene ambiguous. Trimming took off 5 bases at V and 1 base at J, with 11 bases between the two ends. Germline V gene sequence: CDR1 SEHNR, CDR2 FQNEAQ (reference sequence). This CDR3 has 14 amino acids. DNA for the CDR3: TGTGCCAGCAGCCTGGCCTTCCCGAACACTGAAGCTTTCTTT. Encoded protein: CASSLAFPNTEAFF.

This sequence joins TRBV29-1 and TRBJ1-1; a weak D match, TRBD1 (5 bases). V lost 7 bases and J 7 bases, leaving 28 bases between the germline ends. The CDR3 runs 16 residues. The germline gives CDR1 SQVTM, CDR2 ANQGSEA. CDR3 sequence (DNA): TGCAGCGCCGAAGTCCCGGGACGGGAGAGTAGAAGTGAAGCTTTCTTT. Encoded protein: CSAEVPGRESRSEAFF.

This chain links TRBV5-4 with TRBJ2-5; TRBD1 matches at 9 bases. The V and J ends lost 6 bases and 1 base, in that order; junction bases with no gene match: 7. CDR3 length: 15 amino acids. Germline V lookup: CDR1 SGHNT, CDR2 YYREEE (reference sequence). CDR3 in amino acids: CASNLGQGFQETQYF. The CDR3 DNA sequence: TGTGCCAGCAACCTGGGACAGGGATTCCAAGAGACCCAGTACTTC.

The V gene is TRBV4-2, the J gene TRBJ2-6; a weak D match, TRBD1 (5 bases). Trimming took off 0 bases at V and 1 base at J, with 10 bases between the two ends. Germline CDR1 reads LGHNA; CDR2 reads YNFKEQ. This CDR3 contains 17 residues. CDR3 region: CASSQDWGPSGANVLTF. The CDR3, as DNA: TGTGCCAGCAGCCAAGATTGGGGCCCGTCTGGGGCCAACGTCCTGACTTTC.

This chain links TRBV12-3 or TRBV12-4 with TRBJ1-1; the match to TRBD1 covers 7 bases. V lost 2 bases to trimming and J lost 13 bases; unmatched junction nucleotides: 10. The CDR3 is 13 residues long. CDR3: CASSLYPTGTFFF. The DNA for the CDR3 is TGTGCCAGCAGTTTATACCCGACAGGGACGTTTTTCTTT.

Only a few counts were recorded for this clone. V usage is TRBV27 and J usage is TRBJ1-4, with a weak D call TRBD1 (5 bases). Germline CDR1 is MNHEY and CDR2 is SMNVEV (reference sequence). V was clipped by 7 bases and J by 6 bases, with 27 bases between them. The CDR3 is made up of 18 amino acids. CDR3 bases: TGTGCCAGCAAGATCCGGGACCGCGGCTGGCGGGGAGATGAAAAACTGTTTTTT. Amino acids: CASKIRDRGWRGDEKLFF.

This sequence joins TRBV5-1 and TRBJ1-4, with no clear D. The CDR3 extends over 17 amino acids. Germline lookup yields CDR1 SGHRS and CDR2 YFSETQ. V was trimmed by 0 bases and J by 6 bases, leaving 18 bases between them. The CDR3 region is CASSLGVRERAYEKLFF. The CDR3 DNA is TGCGCCAGCAGCTTGGGTGTGAGAGAACGTGCCTATGAAAAACTGTTTTTT.

The chain links TRBV2 to TRBJ1-2; D not certain. The length of the CDR3 is 13 residues. Germline-derived CDR1 and CDR2 are SNHLY and FYNNEI. V lost 4 bases to trimming and J lost 1 base, with 7 bases between them. DNA of the CDR3: TGTGCCAGCAGTGCCACAGTTAACTATGGCTACACCTTC. This translates into CASSATVNYGYTF.

The chain couples TRBV15 to TRBJ2-5, with 12 bases identical to TRBD2. The CDR3 totals 17 residues. V shed 4 bases, J shed 6 bases, and the junction held 12 bases outside the gene matches. The germline V gene encodes CDR1 LNHNV and CDR2 YYDKDF (reference sequence). CDR3 coding DNA: TGTGCCACCAGCAAGACTAGCGGGGGAATAGGGTTAAAGACCCAGTACTTC. It encodes CATSKTSGGIGLKTQYF.

This chain connects TRBV6-5 to TRBJ1-6; weak D call: TRBD1 (5 bases). Germline-derived CDR1 and CDR2 are MNHEY and SVGAGI. The V gene lost 5 bases and the J gene lost 4 bases, with 6 bases spanning the gap. This CDR3 comprises 13 residues. CDR3 nucleotides: TGTGCCAGCAGTCAGGGTTATAATTCACCCCTCCACTTT. Protein sequence: CASSQGYNSPLHF.

The chain employs TRBV15 and TRBJ2-5, with 7 bases aligning to TRBD1. The trim removed 1 base at V and 3 bases at J, leaving 8 bases unmatched. The CDR3 runs 16 residues. From germline, CDR1 is LNHNV and CDR2 YYDKDF (reference sequence). CDR3 sequence: CATSRVLGQVEETQYF. The CDR3 DNA reads as TGTGCCACCAGCAGAGTTCTAGGACAGGTGGAAGAGACCCAGTACTTC.

In this sample, this clone turned up once. The chain recombines TRBV4-2 with TRBJ2-1, with 7 bases lining up with TRBD1. Trimming removed 0 bases from V and 5 bases from J; junction bases left unmatched: 4. This CDR3 spans 15 amino acids. Per germline, CDR1 LGHNA and CDR2 YNFKEQ. The CDR3 region is CASSQDPTGDNEQFF. The CDR3 region has the DNA TGTGCCAGCAGCCAAGATCCAACAGGGGACAATGAGCAGTTCTTC.

The rearrangement uses TRBV2 and TRBJ2-7; possible D gene TRBD1, 5 bases. The CDR3 extends over 14 amino acids. Trimming left V 4 bases short and J 2 bases short, with 12 bases between. Germline loops: CDR1 SNHLY, CDR2 FYNNEI. The CDR3 sequence is CASSVNRRAYEQYF. The CDR3 bases are TGTGCCAGCAGTGTGAACAGGCGCGCCTACGAGCAGTACTTC. Filled out from reference TRBV2 and TRBJ2-7, the complete variable domain reads EPEVTQTPSHQVTQMGQEVILRCVPISNHLYFYWYRQILGQKVEFLVSFYNNEISEKSEIFDDQFSVERPDGSNFTLKIRSTKLEDSAMYFCASSVNRRAYEQYFGPGTRLTVT.

In this sample, this clone turned up a few times. This chain links TRBV5-1 with TRBJ2-7, with a tentative D call TRBD2 (5 bases). There are 12 residues in the CDR3. V lost 4 bases and J lost 3, with 8 bases in between. Germline V gives CDR1 SGHRS, CDR2 YFSETQ. CDR3 in amino acids: CASSRTLYEQYF. DNA for the CDR3: TGCGCCAGCAGCAGGACTCTCTACGAGCAGTACTTC. Together with reference TRBV5-1 and TRBJ2-7, the CDR3 gives the full variable domain: KAGVTQTPRYLIKTRGQQVTLSCSPISGHRSVSWYQQTPGQGLQFLFEYFSETQRNKGNFPGRFSGRQFSNSRSEMNVSTLELGDSALYLCASSRTLYEQYFGPGTRLTVT.

The V and J genes are TRBV28 and TRBJ1-5; 11 bases fit TRBD1. V dropped 6 bases and J dropped 6; count of bases not matched to a gene: 1. CDR3 size: 13 residues. The germline gives CDR1 MDHEN, CDR2 SYDVKM. The CDR3 DNA reads TGTGCCAGCAGGGGGACAGGGGGTCAGCCCCAGCATTTT. It yields the protein CASRGTGGQPQHF.

The genes are TRBV7-2 and TRBJ1-4, with D maybe TRBD1 (6 bases). Germline assignment: CDR1 SGHTA and CDR2 FQGNSA. V was cut by 5 bases and J by 0 bases, with 10 bases left in between. The CDR3 totals 15 residues. Written as DNA, the CDR3 is TGTGCCAGCAGCCCGGGGACAACAACTAATGAAAAACTGTTTTTT. Translating it yields CASSPGTTTNEKLFF.

In its sample, this clone was seen once. In DNA, the CDR3 is TGTGCCAGCAGGTACATACGCGGGGGGGTCACAGATACGCAGTATTTT. Protein product: CASRYIRGGVTDTQYF. V is TRBV6-2 or TRBV6-3 and J is TRBJ2-3, with TRBD2 matching over 9 bases. The CDR3 loop spans 16 amino acids. CDR1 is MNHEY and CDR2 is SVGEGT in the germline V gene. V shed 6 bases and J 2 bases; nucleotides not matched to a gene: 9.

V is TRBV30 and J is TRBJ1-2; 7 bases are a match to TRBD1. There are 12 residues in the CDR3. Germline-derived CDR1 and CDR2 are GTSNPN and SVGIG (reference sequence). Trimming removed 3 bases from V and 3 bases from J; junction bases left unmatched: 1. The chain's CDR3 is CAWSGTDYGYTF. CDR3 coding DNA: TGTGCCTGGAGCGGGACAGACTATGGCTACACCTTC.

The genes are TRBV7-9 and TRBJ2-7; no reliable D call. The CDR3 spans 12 residues. CDR1 and CDR2 (germline): SEHNR, FQNEAQ (reference sequence). V dropped 4 bases and J dropped 3 bases, with 7 bases sitting between them. The CDR3 DNA reads as TGTGCCAGCAGCTCCACGGGCTACGAGCAGTACTTC. This translates into CASSSTGYEQYF. Supplemented by reference TRBV7-9 and TRBJ2-7, the full variable domain reads DTGVSQNPRHKITKRGQNVTFRCDPISEHNRLYWYRQTLGQGPEFLTYFQNEAQLEKSRLLSDRFSAERPKGSFSTLEIQRTEQGDSAMYLCASSSTGYEQYFGPGTRLTVT.

A single count supports this clone. The V gene is TRBV6-2 or TRBV6-3, the J gene TRBJ1-6; D is possibly TRBD1 (6 bases). Trimming cost V 2 bases and J 10 bases, with 12 bases left between them. CDR1 MNHEY and CDR2 SVGEGT come from the germline V gene. The CDR3 has 14 residues. As DNA, the CDR3 is TGTGCCAGCAGTTACGCTGGGGGCGGGTCACCCCTCCACTTT. Protein product: CASSYAGGGSPLHF.

The chain links TRBV7-2 to TRBJ2-7; 7 bases map to TRBD1. CDR3 length: 11 residues. CDR1 and CDR2 from the germline V gene are SGHTA and FQGNSA. J gave up 5 bases and V 5 bases, and 0 bases lay outside the gene matches. DNA of the CDR3: TGTGCCAGCAGCCAGGGGGACGAGCAGTACTTC. Its protein is CASSQGDEQYF.

V is TRBV3-1 (or the pseudogene TRBV3-2) and J is TRBJ2-7, with a tentative D call TRBD1 (6 bases). The CDR3 runs to 13 residues. With 7 bases removed from V and 3 bases from J, the gap between germline ends came to 13 bases. The V gene's germline CDR1 is LGHDT and CDR2 YNNKEL (reference sequence). The CDR3 spells CASTLTGIYEQYF. In DNA, the CDR3 is TGTGCCAGCACCCTAACAGGGATCTACGAGCAGTACTTC.

CDR3 DNA: TGTGCCAGCAGCCCATCGGGACTAGCGGGGGGCGCATACTTC. It translates to CASSPSGLAGGAYF. The rearrangement joins TRBV2 to TRBJ2-7, with TRBD2 identical over 15 bases. Germline V gives CDR1 SNHLY, CDR2 FYNNEI. With V trimmed by 6 bases and J by 13 bases, 10 bases remained unmatched. There are 14 residues in the CDR3.

The chain carries TRBV29-1 and TRBJ2-3; 8 bases fit TRBD1. The CDR3 is 15 residues long. V dropped 3 bases and J dropped 5; count of bases not matched to a gene: 10. Per germline, CDR1 SQVTM and CDR2 ANQGSEA. The CDR3 here is CSVERYRGRIDTQYF. The CDR3 DNA reads TGCAGCGTTGAGAGATACAGGGGGAGGATAGATACGCAGTATTTT.

For the CDR3, the DNA is TGTGCCAGCAGCTTATCCCCATCAGACGAGCAGTACTTC. Translated, it gives CASSLSPSDEQYF. The chain joins TRBV7-3 to TRBJ2-7, with unresolved D. Trimming left V 2 bases short and J 5 bases short, with 10 bases between. Per the germline V gene, CDR1 is SGHTA and CDR2 is FQGTGA. The CDR3 runs 13 residues.